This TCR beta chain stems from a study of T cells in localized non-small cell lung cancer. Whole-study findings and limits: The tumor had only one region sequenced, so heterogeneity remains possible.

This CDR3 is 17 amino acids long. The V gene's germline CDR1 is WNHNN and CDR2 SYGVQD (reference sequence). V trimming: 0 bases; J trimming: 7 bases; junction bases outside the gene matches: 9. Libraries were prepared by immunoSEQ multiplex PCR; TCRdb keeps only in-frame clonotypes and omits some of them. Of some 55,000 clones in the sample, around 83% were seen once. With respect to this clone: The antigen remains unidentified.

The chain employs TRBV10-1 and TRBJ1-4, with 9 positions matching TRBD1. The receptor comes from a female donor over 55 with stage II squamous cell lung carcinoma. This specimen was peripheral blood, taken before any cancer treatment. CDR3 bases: TGCGCCAGCAGTGAGTCCCCAGGGGACAGGGAGGGTGAAAAACTGTTTTTT. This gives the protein CASSESPGDREGEKLFF.